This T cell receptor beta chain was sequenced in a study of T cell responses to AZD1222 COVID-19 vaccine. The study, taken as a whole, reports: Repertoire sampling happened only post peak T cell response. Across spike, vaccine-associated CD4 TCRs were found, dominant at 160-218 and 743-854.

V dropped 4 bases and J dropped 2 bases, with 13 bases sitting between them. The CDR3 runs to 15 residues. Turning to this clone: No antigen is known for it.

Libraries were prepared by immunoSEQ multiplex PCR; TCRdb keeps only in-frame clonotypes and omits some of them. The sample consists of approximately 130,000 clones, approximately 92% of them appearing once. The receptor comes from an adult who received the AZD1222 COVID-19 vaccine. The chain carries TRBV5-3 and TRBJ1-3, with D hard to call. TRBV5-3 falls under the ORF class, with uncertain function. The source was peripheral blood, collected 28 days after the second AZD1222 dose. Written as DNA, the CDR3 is TGTGCCAGAAGCCGGTACAGATCTCCTGGAAACACCATATATTTT. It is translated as CARSRYRSPGNTIYF.